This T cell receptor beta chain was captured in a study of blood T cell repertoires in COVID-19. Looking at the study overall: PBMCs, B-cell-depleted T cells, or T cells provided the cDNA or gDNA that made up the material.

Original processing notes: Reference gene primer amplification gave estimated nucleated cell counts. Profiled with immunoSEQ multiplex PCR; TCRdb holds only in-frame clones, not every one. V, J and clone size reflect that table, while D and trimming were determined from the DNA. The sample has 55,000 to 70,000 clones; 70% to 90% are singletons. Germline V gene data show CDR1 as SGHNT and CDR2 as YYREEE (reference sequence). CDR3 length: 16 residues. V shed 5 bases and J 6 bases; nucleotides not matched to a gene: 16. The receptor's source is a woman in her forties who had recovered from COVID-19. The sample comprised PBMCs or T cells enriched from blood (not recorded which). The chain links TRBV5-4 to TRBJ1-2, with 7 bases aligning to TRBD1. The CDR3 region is CASRSGATGTFHGYTF. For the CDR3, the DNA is TGTGCCAGCAGGTCGGGGGCGACAGGGACTTTCCATGGCTACACCTTC. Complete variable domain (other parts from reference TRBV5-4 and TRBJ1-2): ETGVTQSPTHLIKTRGQQVTLRCSSQSGHNTVSWYQQALGQGPQFIFQYYREEENGRGNFPPRFSGLQFPNYSSELNVNALELDDSALYLCASRSGATGTFHGYTFGSGTRLTVV.